This entry concerns a single T cell receptor (beta chain). V was cut by 1 base and J by 11 bases, with 11 bases left in between. This CDR3 has 12 amino acids. CDR1 LNHDA and CDR2 SQIVND come from the germline V gene (reference sequence). TCR beta CDR3 sequences were amplified from RNA transcripts. An initial round of RT-PCR targeting the TCR CDR3 relied on the HTBI primer set. In TCRdb, the multiplex PCR reads were re-called with MiXCR into one record per CDR3 protein. Of over 700,000 distinct CDR3 sequences detected, over 35% appear once; the ten largest clones hold 7% to 10%. The data stem from a study of T cells in Graves' hyperthyroidism and ophthalmopathy.

The receptor comes from a young man with Graves' hyperthyroidism. This chain links TRBV19 with TRBJ1-1; tentatively, D is TRBD1 (6 bases). Source material: blood. The DNA for the CDR3 is TGTGCCAGTAGTATAGCCGGGGGCGAGGCTTTCTTT. This gives the protein CASSIAGGEAFF.